The clone carrying this T cell receptor beta chain was detected ten times or more. Its cognate antigen is unknown. TCRbeta library preparation incorporated unique molecular identifiers. TCRdb passed the PCR reads through MiXCR, listing each CDR3 protein once. Among about 170,000 distinct CDR3 sequences listed, 11% were seen once. This sample stems from a study of T-cell reconstitution after alpha-beta-depleted transplantation in children. Whole-study results and caveats: Several hundred expanded graft clones reportedly gave rise to the alpha-beta T cells present about two months after transplant.

CDR1 is SGHTA and CDR2 is FQGNSA in the germline V gene. The V gene end was trimmed by 6 bases and the J gene end by 7 bases; junction bases not matched to a gene: 7. The CDR3 covers 13 residues. The sample here was PBMCs, taken before TCRalphabeta/CD19-depleted stem cell transplant. This sequence originates from a boy younger than 10 with acute myeloid leukemia, due to receive a stem cell transplant. The chain uses TRBV7-2 and TRBJ1-1; the match to TRBD1 covers 8 bases. The CDR3 loop is CASSSGGRNEAFF. The CDR3, as DNA: TGTGCCAGCAGTTCAGGGGGCCGGAATGAAGCTTTCTTT.